This T cell receptor (beta chain) comes out of a study of PD-1 blockade in mismatch repair-deficient tumors. Looking at the study overall: Enrolled about 2013-2016, patients had progressing, pretreated mismatch repair-deficient cancers of approximately 13 types.

CDR1 MGHRA and CDR2 YSYEKL come from the germline V gene. The V segment lost 5 bases and the J segment 4 bases; nucleotides outside the gene matches: 11. This CDR3 contains 16 residues. Whole-study results and caveats: After pembrolizumab, tumor-resident clones rose rapidly, then generally contracted before radiologic responses.

Measured with immunoSEQ multiplex PCR; TCRdb has only the in-frame clones, and not every one. The sample yields 20,000 to 30,000 clones, less than 85% seen once. PCR or immunohistochemistry showed mismatch repair deficiency in every enrolled patient. A few pembrolizumab responders had their TCRs sequenced. Turning to this clone: The antigen remains unidentified.

The clonotype was recovered from an adult with mismatch repair-deficient cancer. V is TRBV4-1 and J is TRBJ2-7, with TRBD1 matching over 10 bases. This specimen was PBMCs, taken before pembrolizumab treatment. CDR3 nucleotides: TGCGCCAGCAGCAATGCGATTGGGACAGGGGCATACGAGCAGTACTTC. Amino acids: CASSNAIGTGAYEQYF.